Below, 11 T cell receptor beta chains from the same sample are listed, as sequenced in a study of blood T cells in healthy people across ages. The use of a sample-barcoded 5' primer and a J-beta primer mix characterized a second PCR of about 7 to 12 cycles. Each CDR3 protein is one row after TCRdb ran MiXCR on the 5' RACE reads. The sample lists 700,000 or so distinct CDR3 sequences, 40% to 50% occurring once. Sequenced sample: blood. The receptors were sampled from a man older than 75 in good health.

The chain links TRBV7-2 to TRBJ2-1, with D maybe TRBD2 (6 bases). The CDR3 is 16 residues long. Germline CDR1 SGHTA, CDR2 FQGNSA. Trimming took 1 base from V and 0 from J, leaving 10 bases between them. CDR3 coding DNA: TGTGCCAGCAGCTTAGGGGCGGGAAACTCCTACAATGAGCAGTTCTTC. This sequence encodes CASSLGAGNSYNEQFF. The complete variable domain, with remaining parts taken from reference TRBV7-2 and TRBJ2-1, reads GAGVSQSPSNKVTEKGKDVELRCDPISGHTALYWYRQSLGQGLEFLIYFQGNSAPDKSGLPSDRFSAERTGGSVSTLTIQRTQQEDSAVYLCASSLGAGNSYNEQFFGPGTRLTVL.

The chain recombines TRBV28 with TRBJ2-4, with 10 bases identical to TRBD2. V was pared by 8 bases and J by 3 bases, with 16 bases of the junction left unmatched. The CDR3 loop spans 18 amino acids. Germline V lookup: CDR1 MDHEN, CDR2 SYDVKM. CDR3 amino acids: CASQGLAGDSEVKNIQYF. The CDR3 nucleotides are TGTGCCAGCCAAGGGCTAGCGGGAGATTCAGAGGTCAAAAACATTCAGTACTTC.

The chain recombines TRBV20-1 with TRBJ2-5; TRBD1 matches 7 bases. The end of the DNA fits TRBJ2-7 better, so the J call may be wrong. Germline assignment: CDR1 DFQATT and CDR2 SNEGSKA (reference sequence). The CDR3 length is 12 residues. The CDR3 here is CSAQQGTYEQYF. Written as DNA, the CDR3 is TGCAGTGCCCAACAGGGGACCTACGAGCAGTACTTC.

The chain couples TRBV7-6 to TRBJ2-3; D is undetermined. The CDR3 sequence is 15 residues long. The germline V gene encodes CDR1 SGHVS and CDR2 FNYEAQ. The V end lost 2 bases, the J end lost 0 bases, and 9 bases lay between the germline ends. The CDR3 sequence is CASSLIGRSTDTQYF. DNA for the CDR3: TGTGCCAGCAGCTTAATCGGCCGGAGCACAGATACGCAGTATTTT.

This clonotype appeared a few times. V is TRBV20-1 and J is TRBJ2-1; 11 bases fit TRBD2. The CDR3 consists of 16 residues. The germline CDR1 and CDR2 sequences are DFQATT and SNEGSKA (reference sequence). Trimming removed 5 bases from V and 0 bases from J; junction bases left unmatched: 6. CDR3 DNA: TGCAGTGCTCCCCGACTAGCGGGACCCTCCTACAATGAGCAGTTCTTC. Its translation is CSAPRLAGPSYNEQFF.

The gene calls are TRBV7-2 and TRBJ2-3, with 12 bases fitting TRBD2. The germline V gene encodes CDR1 SGHTA and CDR2 FQGNSA. V was pared by 3 bases and J by 4 bases, with 5 bases of the junction left unmatched. The CDR3 covers 16 residues. In nucleotides, the CDR3 is TGTGCCAGCAGCTTGACTCTAGCGGGGGGGTCAGATACGCAGTATTTT. Translated, it gives CASSLTLAGGSDTQYF.

This clonotype was counted only a few times. This chain connects TRBV20-1 to TRBJ1-1; the D gene is possibly TRBD1 (5 bases). V lost 1 base and J lost 3, with 12 bases in between. Germline V gene sequence: CDR1 DFQATT, CDR2 SNEGSKA (reference sequence). There are 14 residues in the CDR3. The CDR3: CSARGRKGDTEAFF. As DNA, the CDR3 is TGCAGTGCTAGAGGTCGAAAAGGGGACACTGAAGCTTTCTTT.

J is TRBJ2-7 and V is TRBV3-1; D is possibly TRBD1 (5 bases). V was trimmed by 0 bases and J by 5 bases, leaving 11 bases between them. Germline loops: CDR1 LGHDT, CDR2 YNNKEL (reference sequence). This CDR3 has 14 residues. The CDR3 bases are TGTGCCAGCAGCCAAGATCAGGGAAGGCACGAGCAGTACTTC. Amino acid sequence: CASSQDQGRHEQYF.

This clonotype was observed a handful of times. This chain uses TRBV6-8 with TRBJ2-3; 7 nucleotides agree with TRBD2. Germline CDR1 MNHGY, CDR2 SAAAGT. The J segment lost 0 bases and the V segment lost 5 bases, leaving 5 bases of the junction unmatched. The length of the CDR3 is 15 residues. CDR3 loop: CASSQSGNSTDTQYF. Here the CDR3 DNA reads TGTGCCAGCAGTCAAAGCGGGAATAGCACAGATACGCAGTATTTT.

The genes are TRBV20-1 and TRBJ2-1; 8 nucleotides match TRBD1. Trimming removed 6 bases from V and 6 bases from J; junction bases left unmatched: 7. Germline CDR1 reads DFQATT; CDR2 reads SNEGSKA (reference sequence). CDR3 length: 13 amino acids. The CDR3 DNA reads TGCAGTGCGCGGACAGGGATGGGCAATGAGCAGTTCTTC. Translating it yields CSARTGMGNEQFF.

The chain is built from TRBV11-2 and TRBJ2-2; D might be TRBD2 (6 bases). In germline, CDR1 is SGHAT, CDR2 FQNNGV. The CDR3 covers 15 residues. V lost 4 bases to trimming and J lost 4 bases, with 13 bases between them. The chain's CDR3 is CASSSPGLITGELFF. The CDR3 DNA reads TGTGCCAGCAGCTCCCCCGGACTAATCACCGGGGAGCTGTTTTTT.